One and the same sample provided the 10 T cell receptor beta chains below, sequenced in a study of CD8+ T cells in alopecia areata. RNA extraction was followed by reverse transcription into cDNA, which acted as the sequencing template. Only in-frame clones appear in the TCRdb table, and some are missing; sequencing was by immunoSEQ multiplex PCR. In the table there are about 120,000 clones, roughly 50% of which are singletons. Sample treatment: oral pan-JAK inhibitor, 5-10 mg twice daily. Here the sequenced sample was CD8+ T cells sorted from blood, taken at week 24, from a patient treated with tofacitinib. The receptor set was obtained from a human donor with alopecia areata.

This clone turned up a few times. The chain is built from TRBV27 and TRBJ1-5, with D tentatively TRBD1 (5 bases). Germline CDR1 is MNHEY and CDR2 is SMNVEV (reference sequence). The CDR3 has 14 residues. V was cut by 3 bases and J by 7 bases, with 13 bases left in between. The CDR3 here is CASSFGDLGQPQHF. CDR3 sequence (DNA): TGTGCCAGCAGTTTCGGGGACCTAGGGCAGCCCCAGCATTTT.

This clone appeared a single time. The genes are TRBV9 and TRBJ2-7; perhaps TRBD2 as D (5 bases). V was pared by 4 bases and J by 2 bases, with 13 bases between. The CDR3 totals 14 residues. Germline CDR1 and CDR2: SGDLS and YYNGEE. The CDR3 DNA is TGTGCCAGCAGCTTAGGAGCCGGGACCTACGAGCAGTACTTC. This encodes CASSLGAGTYEQYF.

The chain employs TRBV4-1 and TRBJ2-2, with D tentatively TRBD2 (6 bases). Between the trimmed V and J ends, which lost 3 bases and 6 bases, there was a span of 14 bases. The CDR3 has 15 amino acids. CDR1 and CDR2 (germline): MGHRA, YSYEKL. This chain's CDR3 is CASSHHRGTAGELFF. The CDR3, as DNA: TGCGCCAGCAGCCATCACCGGGGGACGGCCGGGGAGCTGTTTTTT.

J is TRBJ2-5 and V is TRBV13; 8 bases are a match to TRBD2. The V gene end was trimmed by 6 bases and the J gene end by 5 bases; junction bases not matched to a gene: 11. CDR3 size: 15 residues. The germline CDR1 and CDR2 sequences are PRHDT and FYEKMQ (reference sequence). Here the CDR3 reads CASRSSRTSPETQYF. CDR3 in DNA: TGTGCCAGCAGATCTAGCCGGACTAGCCCCGAGACCCAGTACTTC. Supplemented by reference TRBV13 and TRBJ2-5, the full variable domain reads AAGVIQSPRHLIKEKRETATLKCYPIPRHDTVYWYQQGPGQDPQFLISFYEKMQSDKGSIPDRFSAQQFSDYHSELNMSSLELGDSALYFCASRSSRTSPETQYFGPGTRLLVL.

J is TRBJ2-6 and V is TRBV7-2; either TRBD1 or TRBD2 may supply D (5 bases each). Germline CDR1 is SGHTA and CDR2 is FQGNSA. This CDR3 has 17 residues. V was clipped by 5 bases and J by 0 bases, with 14 bases between them. The CDR3 DNA sequence: TGTGCCAGCAGCCTCCGGGACGCTAGCTCTGGGGCCAACGTCCTGACTTTC. Its translation: CASSLRDASSGANVLTF.

This clone was picked up a small number of times. The chain couples TRBV6-6 to TRBJ1-2; a possible D gene is TRBD1 (5 bases). There are 11 residues in the CDR3. Germline V CDR1 and CDR2: MNHNY, SVGAGI (reference sequence). V lost 2 bases and J 8 bases, leaving 6 bases between the germline ends. The CDR3 region is CASSYQGGYTF. CDR3 bases: TGTGCCAGCAGTTACCAGGGAGGCTACACCTTC.

This chain links TRBV30 with TRBJ2-1; 10 nucleotides align to TRBD2. The germline V gene has CDR1 GTSNPN and CDR2 SVGIG (reference sequence). V was pared by 4 bases and J by 7 bases, with 7 bases of the junction left unmatched. The CDR3 runs 14 residues. The CDR3: CAWTAGGPGNEQFF. The DNA for the CDR3 is TGTGCCTGGACAGCGGGGGGGCCTGGGAATGAGCAGTTCTTC.

There are many counts of this clone. V gene TRBV27 combines with J gene TRBJ2-1; 13 bases line up with TRBD2. This CDR3 comprises 15 residues. The J segment lost 7 bases and the V segment lost 5 bases, leaving 5 bases of the junction unmatched. The germline CDR1 and CDR2 sequences are MNHEY and SMNVEV (reference sequence). CDR3 amino acids: CASSIGTSGVNEQFF. The CDR3 DNA sequence: TGTGCCAGCAGTATCGGGACTAGCGGGGTAAATGAGCAGTTCTTC.

Here the CDR3 DNA reads TGTGCCAGCAGTCAGGACAGGGTCACCGGGGAGCTGTTTTTT. Its translation: CASSQDRVTGELFF. V gene TRBV6-5 combines with J gene TRBJ2-2; 8 nucleotides line up with TRBD1. Germline assignment: CDR1 MNHEY and CDR2 SVGAGI. With 5 bases clipped from V and 4 bases from J, the junction kept 3 bases outside the gene matches. CDR3 length: 14 amino acids.

This rearrangement joins TRBV2 to TRBJ2-6; 7 nucleotides agree with TRBD1. Losses at the gene ends were 4 bases for V and 0 bases for J; bases not matched to a gene: 9. This CDR3 comprises 18 residues. The V gene's germline CDR1 is SNHLY and CDR2 FYNNEI. In DNA, the CDR3 is TGTGCCAGCAGTGGGGACGGGACAGCCTTCTCTGGGGCCAACGTCCTGACTTTC. Protein: CASSGDGTAFSGANVLTF.